A selection of T cell receptor beta chains follows, all from one sample in a study of CD8 T cells in ankylosing spondylitis. TCRdb ran MiXCR on the 5' RACE reads and lists one entry per CDR3 protein. The sample carries more than 110,000 distinct CDR3 sequences, about 8% recorded once. Sequencing used synovial fluid, either unsorted or a sorted T cell fraction (not recorded which). These receptors were collected from a male donor with ankylosing spondylitis. The CDR3 runs from the conserved cysteine through the conserved F or W. The D gene is left open where the match is weak. Clone size is shown for a subset of rows, as once, few, many or a class of expanded clone.

v_gene: TRBV3-1
j_gene: TRBJ2-5
abundance: NA
d_gene: NA
CDR3aa: CASSHRKTQYF
CDR3nt: TGTGCCAGCAGCCATCGGAAGACCCAGTACTTC

v_gene: TRBV6-1
j_gene: TRBJ1-1
abundance: few
d_gene: TRBD1
CDR3aa: CASRNGQGGTEAFF
CDR3nt: TGTGCCAGCAGAAACGGACAGGGCGGGACTGAAGCTTTCTTT

v_gene: TRBV20-1
j_gene: TRBJ2-5
abundance: NA
d_gene: NA
CDR3aa: CSSLVAYQETQYF
CDR3nt: TGCAGTTCTCTAGTTGCATATCAAGAGACCCAGTACTTC

v_gene: TRBV28
j_gene: TRBJ1-5
abundance: NA
d_gene: NA
CDR3aa: CASSLVATNQPQHF
CDR3nt: TGTGCCAGCAGTTTAGTCGCCACCAATCAGCCCCAGCATTTT

v_gene: TRBV4-3
j_gene: TRBJ1-2
abundance: NA
d_gene: NA
CDR3aa: CASSQDFHRAYGYTF
CDR3nt: TGCGCCAGCAGCCAAGATTTCCACCGGGCCTATGGCTACACCTTC

v_gene: TRBV7-8
j_gene: TRBJ2-1
abundance: few
d_gene: TRBD2
CDR3aa: CASSSRPSGGGYNEQFF
CDR3nt: TGTGCCAGCAGCTCTCGACCTAGCGGGGGGGGGTACAATGAGCAGTTCTTC

v_gene: TRBV19
j_gene: TRBJ2-7
abundance: many
d_gene: NA
CDR3aa: CASSTSGTGTYEQYF
CDR3nt: TGTGCCAGTAGTACGTCCGGGACGGGAACCTACGAGCAGTACTTC

v_gene: TRBV7-3
j_gene: TRBJ2-5
abundance: few
d_gene: NA
CDR3aa: CASSYRGPGETQYF
CDR3nt: TGTGCCAGCAGCTACCGAGGGCCGGGAGAGACCCAGTACTTC

v_gene: TRBV9
j_gene: TRBJ2-6
abundance: few
d_gene: TRBD1
CDR3aa: CASSASVGTGSGANVLTF
CDR3nt: TGTGCCAGCAGCGCCTCTGTGGGGACAGGTTCTGGGGCCAACGTCCTGACTTTC

v_gene: TRBV5-1
j_gene: TRBJ1-1
abundance: NA
d_gene: TRBD1
CDR3aa: CASSQRTGSDTEAFF
CDR3nt: TGCGCCAGCAGCCAACGGACAGGGTCGGACACTGAAGCTTTCTTT

v_gene: TRBV6-1
j_gene: TRBJ1-6
abundance: many
d_gene: NA
CDR3aa: CASRKSSSNSPLHF
CDR3nt: TGTGCCAGCAGGAAGTCATCTAGCAATTCACCCCTCCACTTT

v_gene: TRBV5-1
j_gene: TRBJ2-2
abundance: many
d_gene: NA
CDR3aa: CASSYSKSVRTGELFF
CDR3nt: TGCGCCAGCAGCTACTCAAAGTCAGTAAGGACCGGGGAGCTGTTTTTT

v_gene: TRBV28
j_gene: TRBJ2-7
abundance: many
d_gene: TRBD2
CDR3aa: CASSSGGREQYF
CDR3nt: TGTGCCAGCAGTTCGGGGGGGAGAGAGCAGTACTTC

v_gene: TRBV20-1
j_gene: TRBJ1-1
abundance: many
d_gene: NA
CDR3aa: CSGEAPNTEAFF
CDR3nt: TGCAGTGGGGAGGCCCCGAACACTGAAGCTTTCTTT

v_gene: TRBV7-2
j_gene: TRBJ1-1
abundance: many
d_gene: NA
CDR3aa: CASSLVKTPNTEAFF
CDR3nt: TGTGCCAGCAGCTTAGTAAAGACACCGAACACTGAAGCTTTCTTT

v_gene: TRBV19
j_gene: TRBJ2-3
abundance: many
d_gene: NA
CDR3aa: CASSPADLDTQYF
CDR3nt: TGTGCCAGTAGTCCAGCGGACCTAGATACGCAGTATTTT

v_gene: TRBV28
j_gene: TRBJ1-1
abundance: many
d_gene: TRBD1
CDR3aa: CASSLPGDRALVAFF
CDR3nt: TGTGCCAGCAGTTTACCAGGAGACAGGGCACTTGTAGCTTTCTTT

v_gene: TRBV2
j_gene: TRBJ2-1
abundance: few
d_gene: NA
CDR3aa: CASSRQGGYNEQFF
CDR3nt: TGTGCCAGCAGTCGGCAGGGCGGGTACAATGAGCAGTTCTTC

v_gene: TRBV7-9
j_gene: TRBJ2-4
abundance: NA
d_gene: TRBD1
CDR3aa: CASTTDPGQGIQYF
CDR3nt: TGTGCCAGCACCACTGATCCGGGACAGGGAATTCAGTACTTC

v_gene: TRBV24-1
j_gene: TRBJ2-3
abundance: few
d_gene: NA
CDR3aa: CATSDSAARNTQYF
CDR3nt: TGTGCCACCAGTGATTCAGCAGCACGGAATACGCAGTATTTT

v_gene: TRBV5-1
j_gene: TRBJ2-3
abundance: many
d_gene: NA
CDR3aa: CASSFTDPSTDTQYF
CDR3nt: TGCGCCAGCAGCTTTACCGATCCTAGCACAGATACGCAGTATTTT

v_gene: TRBV5-3
j_gene: TRBJ2-1
abundance: NA
d_gene: NA
CDR3aa: CASSPGVFCNEQFF
CDR3nt: TGTGCCAGCAGCCCTGGGGTCTTCTGCAATGAGCAGTTCTTC

v_gene: TRBV6-1
j_gene: TRBJ1-6
abundance: NA
d_gene: NA
CDR3aa: CASSALGPLVSPLHF
CDR3nt: TGTGCCAGCAGCGCACTAGGTCCCCTCGTTTCACCCCTCCACTTT

v_gene: TRBV12-3/TRBV12-4
j_gene: TRBJ1-1
abundance: many
d_gene: NA
CDR3aa: CASSLGRAAFF
CDR3nt: TGTGCCAGCAGTTTAGGACGAGCAGCTTTCTTT

v_gene: TRBV9
j_gene: TRBJ1-2
abundance: NA
d_gene: TRBD1
CDR3aa: CASIVGVRGLDYTF
CDR3nt: TGTGCCAGCATCGTAGGAGTCAGGGGGCTTGACTACACCTTC

v_gene: TRBV6-1
j_gene: TRBJ1-1
abundance: NA
d_gene: TRBD1
CDR3aa: CASSRYRDSRNTEAFF
CDR3nt: TGTGCCAGCAGCCGATATCGGGACAGTAGGAACACTGAAGCTTTCTTT

v_gene: TRBV7-2
j_gene: TRBJ1-5
abundance: many
d_gene: NA
CDR3aa: CASSLSYQPQHF
CDR3nt: TGTGCCAGCAGCTTGTCATATCAGCCCCAGCATTTT

v_gene: TRBV20-1
j_gene: TRBJ1-6
abundance: NA
d_gene: NA
CDR3aa: CSAREAGDSPLHF
CDR3nt: TGCAGTGCTAGAGAGGCAGGGGATTCACCCCTCCACTTT

v_gene: TRBV5-4
j_gene: TRBJ2-1
abundance: many
d_gene: TRBD2
CDR3aa: CASSAELAGLYNEQFF
CDR3nt: TGTGCCAGCAGCGCGGAGCTAGCGGGGCTATACAATGAGCAGTTCTTC

v_gene: TRBV6-5
j_gene: TRBJ2-3
abundance: once
d_gene: NA
CDR3aa: CASSYLGASTDTQYF
CDR3nt: TGTGCCAGCAGTTACCTGGGGGCTAGCACAGATACGCAGTATTTT

v_gene: TRBV4-2
j_gene: TRBJ2-3
abundance: many
d_gene: TRBD2
CDR3aa: CASSQAGSGGSTQYF
CDR3nt: TGTGCCAGCAGCCAAGCCGGCAGCGGGGGGAGTACGCAGTATTTT

v_gene: TRBV27
j_gene: TRBJ1-6
abundance: few
d_gene: NA
CDR3aa: CASSLGAGRVNSPLHF
CDR3nt: TGTGCCAGCAGTTTAGGCGCAGGAAGGGTTAATTCACCCCTCCACTTT

v_gene: TRBV9
j_gene: TRBJ2-2
abundance: many
d_gene: TRBD2
CDR3aa: CASSAGLAGGNTGELFF
CDR3nt: TGTGCCAGCAGCGCAGGACTAGCGGGGGGGAACACCGGGGAGCTGTTTTTT

v_gene: TRBV6-6
j_gene: TRBJ1-5
abundance: many
d_gene: NA
CDR3aa: CASSYLNQPQHF
CDR3nt: TGTGCCAGCAGTTACCTGAATCAGCCCCAGCATTTT

v_gene: TRBV20-1
j_gene: TRBJ1-6
abundance: many
d_gene: NA
CDR3aa: CSARDNRWDSPLHF
CDR3nt: TGCAGTGCTAGAGATAATCGGTGGGATTCACCCCTCCACTTT

v_gene: TRBV6-1
j_gene: TRBJ1-1
abundance: NA
d_gene: TRBD1
CDR3aa: CASSGGGQGGTEAFF
CDR3nt: TGTGCCAGCAGTGGTGGGGGACAGGGGGGAACTGAAGCTTTCTTT

v_gene: TRBV5-1
j_gene: TRBJ2-2
abundance: many
d_gene: NA
CDR3aa: CASSLLTNTGELFF
CDR3nt: TGCGCCAGCAGCTTACTCACGAACACCGGGGAGCTGTTTTTT

v_gene: TRBV2
j_gene: TRBJ2-7
abundance: NA
d_gene: NA
CDR3aa: CASSSLTGTWDEQYF
CDR3nt: TGTGCCAGCAGTTCATTGACAGGGACTTGGGACGAGCAGTACTTC

v_gene: TRBV7-8
j_gene: TRBJ1-1
abundance: NA
d_gene: NA
CDR3aa: CASSSIFQDAEAFF
CDR3nt: TGTGCCAGCAGCTCAATCTTTCAGGATGCTGAAGCTTTCTTT

v_gene: TRBV29-1
j_gene: TRBJ2-1
abundance: many
d_gene: NA
CDR3aa: CSVVGILSYNEQFF
CDR3nt: TGCAGCGTTGTAGGAATCCTCTCCTACAATGAGCAGTTCTTC

v_gene: TRBV10-2
j_gene: TRBJ2-7
abundance: NA
d_gene: NA
CDR3aa: CATSPREKNEQYF
CDR3nt: TGCGCCACTTCGCCCAGGGAAAAAAACGAGCAGTACTTC

v_gene: TRBV12-5
j_gene: TRBJ2-1
abundance: NA
d_gene: NA
CDR3aa: CASRTGSSNNEQFF
CDR3nt: TGTGCTAGTCGAACGGGGAGCAGTAACAATGAGCAGTTCTTC

v_gene: TRBV20-1
j_gene: TRBJ2-7
abundance: NA
d_gene: TRBD2
CDR3aa: CSASARLAVSSYEQYF
CDR3nt: TGCAGTGCTAGCGCTAGACTAGCGGTGAGCTCCTACGAGCAGTACTTC

v_gene: TRBV11-2
j_gene: TRBJ1-4
abundance: NA
d_gene: TRBD1
CDR3aa: CASSPRDRVVKLFF
CDR3nt: TGTGCCAGCAGCCCCCGTGACAGGGTGGTTAAACTGTTTTTT

v_gene: TRBV20-1
j_gene: TRBJ1-2
abundance: few
d_gene: TRBD1
CDR3aa: CSATTSDRGGGYTF
CDR3nt: TGCAGTGCTACCACTTCTGACAGGGGAGGTGGCTACACCTTC

v_gene: TRBV29-1
j_gene: TRBJ2-5
abundance: many
d_gene: TRBD1
CDR3aa: CSVRSGTGEETQYF
CDR3nt: TGCAGCGTTCGCAGTGGGACAGGGGAGGAGACCCAGTACTTC